Here is one TCR beta chain with its context. The target antigen is unknown. This sample is part of a study of cytomegalovirus exposure and HLA in healthy donors. Overall study results and limits: Later work associated fewer than 20,000 TCR beta sequences with HLA alleles at 0.05 false discovery rate. In a later analysis, V- and J-gene trimming of beta chains associated with a DCLRE1C missense variant, replicated independently. Roughly 170 TCR beta chains were listed as cytomegalovirus-associated.

V shed 3 bases and J 2 bases; nucleotides not matched to a gene: 3. This CDR3 comprises 14 residues. Germline V gives CDR1 SGHRS, CDR2 YFSETQ. PCR amplification relied on 60 Vbeta primers (plus 13 Jbeta primers). The assay was immunoSEQ multiplex PCR, and TCRdb's table has in-frame clones only and misses some. The table has some 170,000 clones, just over 70% seen once. This clonotype was sampled from a young man in good health and CMV-seropositive. V and J are TRBV5-1 and TRBJ2-3; 7 bases line up with TRBD1. The specimen was PBMCs. The CDR3 loop reads CASSWGTVTDTQYF. CDR3 DNA sequence: TGCGCCAGCAGCTGGGGGACAGTCACAGATACGCAGTATTTT.